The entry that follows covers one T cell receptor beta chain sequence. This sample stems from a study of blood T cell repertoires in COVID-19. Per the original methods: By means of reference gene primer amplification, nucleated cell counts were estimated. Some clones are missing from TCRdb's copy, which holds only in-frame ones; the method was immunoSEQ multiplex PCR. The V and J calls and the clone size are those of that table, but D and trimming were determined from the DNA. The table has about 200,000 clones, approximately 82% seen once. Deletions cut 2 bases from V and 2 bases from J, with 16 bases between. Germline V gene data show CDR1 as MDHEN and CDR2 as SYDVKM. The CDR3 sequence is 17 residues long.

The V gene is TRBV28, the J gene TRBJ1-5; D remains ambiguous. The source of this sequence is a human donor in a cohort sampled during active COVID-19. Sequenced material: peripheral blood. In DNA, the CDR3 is TGTGCCAGCAGTTTAGGTCCAGGTAGACGCGGCAATCAGCCCCAGCATTTT. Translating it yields CASSLGPGRRGNQPQHF.